The rows below give T cell receptor beta chains drawn from one sample of a study of blood T cells in healthy people across ages. TCRdb ran MiXCR on the 5' RACE reads and lists one entry per CDR3 protein. The sample includes around 870,000 distinct CDR3 sequences, about 28% of them seen just once. Source material: blood. The receptors originated from a woman over 75 in good health. Both conserved end residues are part of each CDR3. D genes are given only for firm matches. Expanded clones are given a class, and other clones once, few, many or no size at all.

many TRBJ2-1 TRBD2 TRBV2 TGTGCCAGCAGCCCCCGACTAGCGGACAATGAGCAGTTCTTC CASSPRLADNEQFF
few TRBJ1-1 . TRBV12-3/TRBV12-4 TGTGCCAGCAGTTTCTTCCCATCGTCCCAGGGTAGCACTGAAGCTTTCTTT CASSFFPSSQGSTEAFF
. TRBJ1-1 . TRBV11-2 TGTGCCAGCAGCTTGAGGGCTAGCTTGAACACTGAAGCTTTCTTT CASSLRASLNTEAFF
many TRBJ1-2 TRBD1 TRBV30 TGTGCCTGGAGTCGGCAGGGGGGAAACTATGGCTACACCTTC CAWSRQGGNYGYTF
few TRBJ2-2 . TRBV27 TGTGCCAGCGGCCCCCAAACAGTGCTCACCGGGGAGCTGTTTTTT CASGPQTVLTGELFF
many TRBJ1-6 TRBD1 TRBV10-2 TGCGCCAGCGCGAACAGGGGTAGAAGGGCAACCTCCTATAATTCACCCCTCCACTTT CASANRGRRATSYNSPLHF
many TRBJ2-1 . TRBV24-1 TGTGCCACCAGTGATCGGAGGCCGAATGAGCAGTTCTTC CATSDRRPNEQFF
many TRBJ1-2 . TRBV20-1 TGCAGTGCTAGACCCCGGAACACCGGGCCGATTTATGGCTACACCTTC CSARPRNTGPIYGYTF
. TRBJ2-4 . TRBV28 TGTGCCAGCAGTGTCCCGACAGGAGCCAAAAACATTCAGTACTTC CASSVPTGAKNIQYF
few TRBJ1-4 . TRBV20-1 TGCAGTGCTAGGTCGGGTTTTAATGAAAAACTGTTTTTT CSARSGFNEKLFF
many TRBJ2-3 . TRBV20-1 TGCAGTGCTGAAGCCATTACAGATACGCAGTATTTT CSAEAITDTQYF
few TRBJ1-1 . TRBV7-2 TGTGCCAGCAGCCCTGGGATGAGGGCCGCTTTCTTT CASSPGMRAAFF
. TRBJ1-1 . TRBV5-1 TGCGCCAGCAGCTTGGACCTGCGATCTGAAGCTTTCTTT CASSLDLRSEAFF
. TRBJ2-1 TRBD1 TRBV5-1 TGCGCCAGCAGCAGGACCACCGGGACAGGGGGTTTCAATGAGCAGTTCTTC CASSRTTGTGGFNEQFF
. TRBJ1-5 . TRBV11-2 TGTGCCAGCAGCTTAGAGGAGAGAACCTCATGCAATCAGCCCCAGCATTTT CASSLEERTSCNQPQHF
. TRBJ1-1 TRBD1 TRBV7-9 TGTGCCAGCAGCCCAACAGGGGGCGCGAGTGAAGCTTTCTTT CASSPTGGASEAFF
. TRBJ1-2 TRBD1 TRBV20-1 TGCAGTGCTAGTCTGACAGGGAGGGACTATGGCTACACCTTC CSASLTGRDYGYTF
medium-sized TRBJ2-5 TRBD2 TRBV7-2 TGTGCCAGCAGCGCGACTAGCGGGGGGTTTCAAGAGACCCAGTACTTC CASSATSGGFQETQYF
few TRBJ1-6 . TRBV9 TGTGCCAGCAGCGTAGATCCAGGGGTGAGGTCACCCCTCCACTTT CASSVDPGVRSPLHF
many TRBJ2-3 TRBD1 TRBV20-1 TGCAGTGCTATAAATCCTGACAGGGGACTTTACACAGATACGCAGTATTTT CSAINPDRGLYTDTQYF
few TRBJ1-1 TRBD1 TRBV28 TGTGCCAGCAGAACCTGGGACAGATTGAACACTGAAGCTTTCTTT CASRTWDRLNTEAFF
. TRBJ2-3 TRBD2 TRBV7-2 TGTGCCAGCAGCTTTACTAGCGGGGGATTTGATACGCAGTATTTT CASSFTSGGFDTQYF
once TRBJ2-5 . TRBV7-8 TGTGCCAGCAGCCACGGAGGGCGGGGAGAGACCCAGTACTTC CASSHGGRGETQYF
. TRBJ1-2 TRBD1 TRBV18 TGTGCCAGCTCACCCGTGACAGGGTATGGCTACACCTTC CASSPVTGYGYTF
. TRBJ2-7 TRBD1 TRBV7-2 TGTGCCAGCAGCTTAGCCGGGACAGGGGGCTCCGAGCAGTACTTC CASSLAGTGGSEQYF
many TRBJ2-3 TRBD2 TRBV7-2 TGTGCCAGCAGCTTGCTCCCCGGGGGGGGCACAGATACGCAGTATTTT CASSLLPGGGTDTQYF
few TRBJ2-5 . TRBV18 TGTACCAGCTCACCACACAGTCAAGAGACCCAGTACTTC CTSSPHSQETQYF
. TRBJ2-1 TRBD2 TRBV10-3 TGTGCCATCAGTGGGTTGACTAGCGGGGGAAGCTCCTACAATGAGCAGTTCTTC CAISGLTSGGSSYNEQFF
. TRBJ2-4 TRBD2 TRBV27 TGTGCCAGCAGCCGAGCGGGAGCGATAGCCAAAAACATTCAGTACTTC CASSRAGAIAKNIQYF
many TRBJ2-3 TRBD1 TRBV29-1 TGCAGCGTCCTACAGGGGAGCACAGATACGCAGTATTTT CSVLQGSTDTQYF
. TRBJ1-5 . TRBV6-2/TRBV6-3 TGTGCCAGCAGTTACGAAGGAAGAGTTAATAGCAATCAGCCCCAGCATTTT CASSYEGRVNSNQPQHF
. TRBJ2-7 TRBD2 TRBV20-1 TGCAGCGCTAGAGGTGTAGCGGGGACCGGCTACAAGCAGTACTTC CSARGVAGTGYKQYF